These 20 T cell receptor beta chains came from one sample sequenced in a study of cytomegalovirus exposure and HLA in healthy donors. The PCR employed 60 Vbeta primers together with 13 Jbeta primers. Repertoires were generated with immunoSEQ multiplex PCR, while TCRdb's copy carries only in-frame clones and drops some. The sample shows about 150,000 clones, 61% of them seen only once. Sequencing was carried out using PBMCs. The receptors were gathered from a male donor in good health and CMV-seronegative.

This sequence joins TRBV7-2 and TRBJ2-1; 11 positions agree with TRBD2. The germline V gene has CDR1 SGHTA and CDR2 FQGNSA. The junction had 7 bases not matched to a gene; V was cut back by 4 bases and J by 5 bases. This CDR3 has 16 amino acids. The CDR3: CASSSQTSGVDNEQFF. In nucleotides, the CDR3 is TGTGCCAGCAGCTCGCAGACTAGCGGGGTAGACAATGAGCAGTTCTTC.

This clone was picked up many times. V and J are TRBV4-1 and TRBJ2-3, with 10 nucleotides matching TRBD1. V gave up 4 bases and J gave up 13 bases; unmatched junction bases: 11. The CDR3 is 14 amino acids. Germline V gives CDR1 MGHRA, CDR2 YSYEKL. CDR3 sequence reads: CASSLDRGTDPKYF. The CDR3 nucleotides are TGCGCCAGCAGCCTGGACAGGGGGACAGATCCAAAGTATTTT.

This clone came up a few times. The rearrangement joins TRBV11-1 to TRBJ2-5; D might be TRBD2 (6 bases). Between the trimmed V and J ends, which lost 3 bases and 5 bases, there was a span of 22 bases. The CDR3 length is 17 residues. In germline, CDR1 is SGHAT, CDR2 FQDESV (reference sequence). The CDR3 coding sequence is TGTGCCAGCAGCTTCGGGCGGGGCTTCCCCTCTCGGGAGACCCAGTACTTC. Residues: CASSFGRGFPSRETQYF.

The chain is built from TRBV25-1 and TRBJ1-6; maybe TRBD1 (6 bases). CDR3 length equals 15 residues. V dropped 7 bases and J dropped 8 bases, with 18 bases sitting between them. Germline V lookup: CDR1 MGHDK, CDR2 SYGVNS. The CDR3 DNA follows: TGTGCCAGCACACCTCCCGGACAGTGGGATTCACCCCTCCACTTT. Its protein product is CASTPPGQWDSPLHF. Using reference TRBV25-1 and TRBJ1-6 for the parts outside the CDR3, the full variable domain is EADIYQTPRYLVIGTGKKITLECSQTMGHDKMYWYQQDPGMELHLIHYSYGVNSTEKGDLSSESTVSRIRTEHFPLTLESARPSHTSQYLCASTPPGQWDSPLHFGNGTRLTVT.

The CDR3 sequence: CASSAPKIDTNTGELFF. DNA for the CDR3: TGTGCCAGCAGCGCCCCCAAGATAGACACGAACACCGGGGAGCTGTTTTTT. V usage is TRBV9 and J usage is TRBJ2-2, with no clear D. This CDR3 has 17 amino acids. CDR1 SGDLS and CDR2 YYNGEE come from the germline V gene. Trimming pared 3 bases from V and 0 bases from J, leaving 15 bases between.

This clone was detected only a few times. The V gene is TRBV19, the J gene TRBJ2-2; no reliable D call. CDR1 is LNHDA, CDR2 SQIVND, per germline (reference sequence). The CDR3 length is 15 residues. Deletions cut 4 bases from V and 1 base from J, with 10 bases between. CDR3 bases: TGTGCCAGTAGTAATTGGCAGGTGAACACCGGGGAGCTGTTTTTT. This sequence encodes CASSNWQVNTGELFF.

The V call is TRBV14, the J call TRBJ2-7, with D possibly TRBD1 on 5 matching bases. Trimming cost V 1 base and J 3 bases, with 10 bases left between them. Germline loops: CDR1 SGHDN, CDR2 FVKESK. CDR3 length equals 14 residues. CDR3 in DNA: TGTGCCAGCAGCCAAGTCCTAGGGGACTACGAGCAGTACTTC. This sequence encodes CASSQVLGDYEQYF.

The V call is TRBV11-3, the J call TRBJ2-5, with D unresolved. CDR1 and CDR2 (germline): SGHNT, YENEEA. This CDR3 is built from 14 residues. Trimming left V 5 bases short and J 4 bases short, with 14 bases between. The CDR3 protein is CASSPTRGTETQYF. The CDR3 DNA reads as TGTGCCAGCAGCCCGACGCGCGGAACAGAGACCCAGTACTTC. The full variable domain, completed using reference TRBV11-3 and TRBJ2-5, is EAGVVQSPRYKIIEKKQPVAFWCNPISGHNTLYWYLQNLGQGPELLIRYENEEAVDDSQLPKDRFSAERLKGVDSTLKIQPAELGDSAVYLCASSPTRGTETQYFGPGTRLLVL.

V is TRBV7-9 and J is TRBJ1-2; D gene ambiguous. This CDR3 is built from 14 residues. Germline CDR1 and CDR2: SEHNR and FQNEAQ (reference sequence). With 2 bases removed from V and 4 bases from J, the gap between germline ends came to 11 bases. In DNA, the CDR3 is TGTGCCAGCAGCTTATCGTCCCTAGCCTATGGCTACACCTTC. Residues: CASSLSSLAYGYTF.

The chain carries TRBV2 and TRBJ2-2; weak D call: TRBD1 (5 bases). V shed 6 bases and J shed 2 bases, with 10 bases lying between them. The CDR3 is made up of 14 amino acids. From germline, CDR1 is SNHLY and CDR2 FYNNEI. DNA of the CDR3: TGTGCCAGCAGGGTAGACAGAAACACCGGGGAGCTGTTTTTT. As protein: CASRVDRNTGELFF.

CDR3 bases: TGCGCCAGCAGCTCCTCTCCTGGGACTGACTCCTACGAGCAGTACTTC. Protein: CASSSSPGTDSYEQYF. V gene TRBV5-1 combines with J gene TRBJ2-7, with D perhaps matching TRBD2 (6 bases). Germline V lookup: CDR1 SGHRS, CDR2 YFSETQ. CDR3 length: 16 residues. The V gene lost 3 bases and the J gene lost 0 bases, with 16 bases spanning the gap.

The V and J genes are TRBV28 and TRBJ2-5, with 8 nucleotides matching TRBD1. Near its end, the DNA agrees better with TRBJ2-7, so the J call may be wrong. The CDR3 is 14 amino acids. The germline V gene has CDR1 MDHEN and CDR2 SYDVKM. The CDR3, as DNA: TGTGCCAGCAGCTCAACAGGGGGAATCTACGAGCAGTACTTC. It codes for CASSSTGGIYEQYF.

V and J are TRBV28 and TRBJ1-2, with D perhaps TRBD1 (6 bases). Per the germline V gene, CDR1 is MDHEN and CDR2 is SYDVKM. The CDR3 consists of 13 residues. The V end lost 6 bases, the J end lost 13 bases, and 21 bases lay between the germline ends. The CDR3 sequence: CASSSPPLGGATF. In nucleotides, the CDR3 is TGTGCCAGCAGCTCCCCCCCTTTGGGGGGGGCCACCTTC.

This clone showed up just a few times. The chain links TRBV7-2 to TRBJ1-6; 10 bases match TRBD1. CDR1 is SGHTA and CDR2 is FQGNSA in the germline V gene. The CDR3 is 16 amino acids. V lost 1 base to trimming and J lost 10 bases; unmatched junction nucleotides: 7. The DNA for the CDR3 is TGTGCCAGCAGCTTAGAGCGACAGGGGGCTTCCTCACCCCTCCACTTT. Encoded protein: CASSLERQGASSPLHF.

The V and J genes are TRBV5-1 and TRBJ1-1; D ambiguous. Trimming pared 4 bases from V and 2 bases from J, leaving 9 bases between. The CDR3 is 13 amino acids. The V gene's germline CDR1 is SGHRS and CDR2 YFSETQ. DNA for the CDR3: TGCGCCAGCAGCCCCCTATCTAACACTGAAGCTTTCTTT. Translated: CASSPLSNTEAFF.

This chain joins TRBV5-1 and TRBJ2-7; maybe TRBD2 (5 bases). The V end lost 2 bases, the J end lost 6 bases, and 9 bases lay between the germline ends. The CDR3 runs to 12 residues. The V gene's germline CDR1 is SGHRS and CDR2 YFSETQ. Here the CDR3 DNA reads TGCGCCAGCAGCTTAGCGGACTCCGAGCAGTACTTC. The encoded protein is CASSLADSEQYF. The full variable domain, completed using reference TRBV5-1 and TRBJ2-7, is KAGVTQTPRYLIKTRGQQVTLSCSPISGHRSVSWYQQTPGQGLQFLFEYFSETQRNKGNFPGRFSGRQFSNSRSEMNVSTLELGDSALYLCASSLADSEQYFGPGTRLTVT.

The chain links TRBV7-9 to TRBJ2-7; D is undetermined. CDR1 and CDR2 from the germline V gene are SEHNR and FQNEAQ (reference sequence). Between the trimmed V and J ends, which lost 2 bases and 7 bases, there was a span of 9 bases. The length of the CDR3 is 12 residues. CDR3 DNA: TGTGCCAGCAGCTTACCCACTGAGGAGCAGTACTTC. Encoded protein: CASSLPTEEQYF.

The sample holds a few counts of this clone. The gene calls are TRBV5-6 and TRBJ2-7; 7 positions agree with TRBD1. The V and J ends lost 5 bases and 7 bases, in that order; junction bases with no gene match: 9. The CDR3 is 13 amino acids. Germline loops: CDR1 SGHDT, CDR2 YYEEEE. CDR3 DNA: TGTGCCAGCAGTTTACAGGGGAAGTGGGAGCAGTACTTC. It specifies CASSLQGKWEQYF.

V gene TRBV19 combines with J gene TRBJ1-6; TRBD1 might be the D (6 bases). This CDR3 comprises 12 residues. Germline V gene lookup returns CDR1 LNHDA and CDR2 SQIVND (reference sequence). Trimming removed 10 bases at V and 13 bases at J, with 17 bases between. The chain's CDR3 is CATQEGGWPLHF. DNA for the CDR3: TGTGCCACCCAGGAAGGGGGTTGGCCCCTCCACTTT. The full variable domain, rest sourced from reference TRBV19 and TRBJ1-6, is DGGITQSPKYLFRKEGQNVTLSCEQNLNHDAMYWYRQDPGQGLRLIYYSQIVNDFQKGDIAEGYSVSREKKESFPLTVTSAQKNPTAFYLCATQEGGWPLHFGNGTRLTVT.

The sample holds one count of this clone. The rearrangement joins TRBV10-1 to TRBJ2-1; D is perhaps TRBD1 (6 bases). Per the germline V gene, CDR1 is WNHNN and CDR2 is SYGVQD (reference sequence). The CDR3 loop spans 13 amino acids. The V end was cut by 6 bases, the J end by 9 bases, with 15 bases between. The CDR3: CASSAGTNSEQFF. The CDR3 DNA follows: TGCGCCAGCAGCGCCGGGACAAATTCTGAGCAGTTCTTC.